Each of the 9 T cell receptor beta chains below was sequenced from the same sample in a study of HIV-infected patients and healthy controls. Around 450 ng RNA was reverse transcribed with alpha and beta constant-region primers. Each of the alpha and beta chains got its own library through chain-specific third strand synthesis with indices. TCRdb re-called the 5' RACE reads through MiXCR, storing one row per CDR3 protein. Here the sample spans some 9,600 distinct CDR3 sequences, around 7% being singletons. Whole blood was used without fractionation, so all unsorted peripheral T cells were included. The specimen was blood, collected before antiretroviral therapy. All receptors come from an adult with HIV infection.

At least ten counts were recorded for this clonotype. The rearrangement joins TRBV2 to TRBJ1-2, with unresolved D. Deletions cut 1 base from V and 5 bases from J, with 20 bases between. The CDR3 has 17 residues. The germline CDR1 and CDR2 sequences are SNHLY and FYNNEI. CDR3 sequence (DNA): TGTGCCAGCAGTGAAGAACCCCCACAGATCAGTGTGTATGGCTACACCTTC. Translated, it gives CASSEEPPQISVYGYTF.

This clonotype came up many times. This sequence joins TRBV10-3 and TRBJ2-7, with 8 bases that match TRBD2. Germline CDR1 and CDR2: ENHRY and SYGVKD. The CDR3 length is 15 residues. Trimming took 6 bases from V and 5 from J; bases not matched to a gene: 12. As DNA, the CDR3 is TGTGCCATCAGCGACGGGGGGGCAGAATTTGACGAGCAGTACTTC. It codes for CAISDGGAEFDEQYF.

This clonotype turned up a few times. The chain links TRBV20-1 to TRBJ2-1; tentative D call: TRBD2 (6 bases). The V end was cut by 0 bases, the J end by 9 bases, with 15 bases between. The CDR3 sequence is 14 residues long. In germline, CDR1 is DFQATT, CDR2 SNEGSKA (reference sequence). This CDR3 is CSARDLGGSGEQFF. Written as DNA, the CDR3 is TGCAGTGCTAGAGATCTTGGGGGGAGCGGTGAGCAGTTCTTC.

This clonotype showed up many times. This sequence joins TRBV6-5 and TRBJ2-2; TRBD2 agrees at 7 bases. The CDR3 runs 16 residues. Germline V gives CDR1 MNHEY, CDR2 SVGAGI. V trimming: 0 bases; J trimming: 0 bases; junction bases outside the gene matches: 1. CDR3 nucleotides: TGTGCCAGCAGTTACTCGCGGGAGACGAACACCGGGGAGCTGTTTTTT. As protein: CASSYSRETNTGELFF.

This clonotype occurred many times. The V and J genes are TRBV27 and TRBJ2-7, with TRBD2 identical over 7 bases. V was clipped by 4 bases and J by 1 base; unmatched bases: 13. CDR1 is MNHEY and CDR2 is SMNVEV in the germline V gene (reference sequence). The CDR3 sequence is 17 residues long. The CDR3 coding sequence is TGTGCCAGCAGTTCCCACATCCTTACTAGCGTTTCCTACGAGCAGTACTTC. The encoded protein is CASSSHILTSVSYEQYF.

Many counts were recorded for this clonotype. The chain joins TRBV7-3 to TRBJ2-1, with D possibly TRBD2 on 6 matching bases. The germline V gene encodes CDR1 SGHTA and CDR2 FQGTGA. V lost 2 bases and J 4 bases, leaving 15 bases between the germline ends. CDR3 length: 16 amino acids. The DNA for the CDR3 is TGTGCCAGCAGCTTATCCACGGGGGATGGGTACAATGAGCAGTTCTTC. Translated: CASSLSTGDGYNEQFF. The complete variable domain, with remaining parts taken from reference TRBV7-3 and TRBJ2-1, reads GAGVSQTPSNKVTEKGKYVELRCDPISGHTALYWYRQSLGQGPEFLIYFQGTGAADDSGLPNDRFFAVRPEGSVSTLKIQRTERGDSAVYLCASSLSTGDGYNEQFFGPGTRLTVL.

This clonotype was picked up a small number of times. The V and J genes are TRBV7-2 and TRBJ2-1; no definite D call. V was trimmed by 5 bases and J by 7 bases, leaving 12 bases between them. Germline V gene data show CDR1 as SGHTA and CDR2 as FQGNSA. The CDR3 runs 13 residues. The CDR3 spells CASSPVVHNEQFF. DNA of the CDR3: TGTGCCAGCAGCCCGGTGGTCCATAATGAGCAGTTCTTC.

This clonotype was seen repeatedly, ten times or more. The chain is built from TRBV6-5 and TRBJ2-2; 10 bases map to TRBD2. The CDR3 covers 18 residues. Losses at the gene ends were 0 bases for V and 0 bases for J; bases not matched to a gene: 4. The germline V gene has CDR1 MNHEY and CDR2 SVGAGI. As DNA, the CDR3 is TGTGCCAGCAGTTACTCGTTACTAGCGGGACCGAACACCGGGGAGCTGTTTTTT. This gives the protein CASSYSLLAGPNTGELFF.

This clonotype was observed at least ten times. The chain links TRBV7-3 to TRBJ1-1; D gene unclear. V lost 5 bases and J lost 3, with 10 bases in between. There are 13 residues in the CDR3. CDR1 SGHTA and CDR2 FQGTGA come from the germline V gene. CDR3 region: CASSQGGYTEAFF. CDR3 DNA: TGTGCCAGCAGCCAAGGAGGGTACACTGAAGCTTTCTTT.